The 21 T cell receptor beta chains presented below share a single source sample, sequenced in a study of human T cells and chemical hapten exposure. TCRdb ran MiXCR on the RACE reads and lists one entry per CDR3 protein. This sample carries around 110,000 distinct CDR3 sequences, around 10% of them seen once, and the ten largest clones take 2.4%. The time point here: patch test 3, about 24 weeks after DPC sensitization. Noted treatment: therapeutic diphenylcyclopropenone sensitization with weekly scalp DPC. The sample in question was whole blood, obtained in connection with sensitization to the hapten diphenylcyclopropenone (DPC). Receptors were obtained from a woman aged 50 to 60 with alopecia areata. Some clones in this sample may be carry-over from other donors' samples.

This clonotype turned up a few times. The chain is built from TRBV7-2 and TRBJ1-2; 11 bases are shared with TRBD1. The germline V gene encodes CDR1 SGHTA and CDR2 FQGNSA. This CDR3 contains 15 residues. V shed 5 bases and J 5 bases; nucleotides not matched to a gene: 7. The CDR3 is CASSPDRGLFYGYTF. DNA for the CDR3: TGTGCCAGCAGCCCGGACAGGGGGCTTTTTTATGGCTACACCTTC. Drawing the rest from reference TRBV7-2 and TRBJ1-2, the complete variable domain is GAGVSQSPSNKVTEKGKDVELRCDPISGHTALYWYRQSLGQGLEFLIYFQGNSAPDKSGLPSDRFSAERTGGSVSTLTIQRTQQEDSAVYLCASSPDRGLFYGYTFGSGTRLTVV.

This clonotype was seen a few times. The chain uses TRBV6-6 and TRBJ1-2, with D hard to call. CDR1 MNHNY and CDR2 SVGAGI come from the germline V gene (reference sequence). The CDR3 length is 15 residues. V lost 2 bases to trimming and J lost 1 base, with 11 bases between them. DNA for the CDR3: TGTGCCAGCAGTTACGGTGGCAGCCATAACTATGGCTACACCTTC. Its protein product is CASSYGGSHNYGYTF.

The chain employs TRBV7-2 and TRBJ1-2, with 8 bases identical to TRBD1. CDR3 length: 16 amino acids. The germline gives CDR1 SGHTA, CDR2 FQGNSA. The trim removed 5 bases at V and 3 bases at J, leaving 11 bases unmatched. CDR3 sequence (DNA): TGTGCCAGCAGCCCTTCTTGGACAGGGACCCACTATGGCTACACCTTC. Protein sequence: CASSPSWTGTHYGYTF.

The chain employs TRBV14 and TRBJ1-6; no reliable D call. The CDR3 totals 13 residues. Trimming shortened V by 4 bases and J by 10 bases, and 11 bases separated the two germline ends. The germline gives CDR1 SGHDN, CDR2 FVKESK. This chain's CDR3 is CASSPLQSSPLHF. The CDR3 nucleotides read TGTGCCAGCAGCCCATTACAGAGCTCACCCCTCCACTTT.

This clonotype occurred a few times. The chain employs TRBV6-6 and TRBJ1-2; 11 bases are a match to TRBD1. This CDR3 comprises 17 residues. The J segment lost 4 bases and the V segment lost 2 bases, leaving 9 bases of the junction unmatched. Germline V gene lookup returns CDR1 MNHNY and CDR2 SVGAGI (reference sequence). The CDR3 loop is CASSYTLGQGASYGYTF. CDR3 DNA sequence: TGTGCCAGCAGTTACACTCTCGGACAGGGGGCTAGCTATGGCTACACCTTC.

This clonotype was counted a few times. The gene calls are TRBV7-2 and TRBJ2-5; TRBD2 matches 11 bases. The germline CDR1 and CDR2 sequences are SGHTA and FQGNSA. The trim removed 6 bases at V and 2 bases at J, leaving 8 bases unmatched. This CDR3 has 16 amino acids. The CDR3 is CASRELAGVFQETQYF. The CDR3 nucleotides are TGTGCCAGCAGGGAACTAGCGGGAGTCTTTCAAGAGACCCAGTACTTC.

This clonotype was seen many times. DNA of the CDR3: TGCAGTGCTGTTAGCATTCTTAACACAGATACGCAGTATTTT. Its translation: CSAVSILNTDTQYF. The rearrangement links TRBV20-1 to TRBJ2-3; D not certain. The CDR3 covers 14 residues. V lost 5 bases and J 2 bases, leaving 14 bases between the germline ends. CDR1 and CDR2 (germline): DFQATT, SNEGSKA (reference sequence).

This clonotype has a count of ten or more. The rearrangement joins TRBV9 to TRBJ2-1, with D unresolved. V was cut by 4 bases and J by 7 bases, with 18 bases left in between. This CDR3 is 15 amino acids long. Germline V gene lookup returns CDR1 SGDLS and CDR2 YYNGEE. The DNA of the CDR3 is TGTGCCAGCAGCATGGGAAACTCCTTTACAAATGAGCAGTTCTTC. Its translation is CASSMGNSFTNEQFF.

The chain combines TRBV20-1 with TRBJ1-5; D uncertain. The CDR3 runs to 13 residues. The germline V and J ends were trimmed by 6 bases and 4 bases, with 13 bases remaining between them. The germline CDR1 and CDR2 sequences are DFQATT and SNEGSKA (reference sequence). The CDR3 spells CSAVVTANQPQHF. The CDR3 nucleotides are TGCAGTGCCGTAGTGACGGCTAATCAGCCCCAGCATTTT.

This clonotype was recorded many times. The rearrangement uses TRBV20-1 and TRBJ2-3, with D hard to call. Germline V gene sequence: CDR1 DFQATT, CDR2 SNEGSKA (reference sequence). This CDR3 is 11 amino acids long. V lost 5 bases and J lost 3, with 6 bases in between. The CDR3 DNA is TGCAGTGCTCGTACAACAGATACGCAGTATTTT. Its translation is CSARTTDTQYF.

This clonotype has just a few counts. V is TRBV20-1 and J is TRBJ1-3; the D gene is possibly TRBD1 (5 bases). The V end was cut by 0 bases, the J end by 2 bases, with 5 bases between. The CDR3 runs 13 residues. Germline CDR1 reads DFQATT; CDR2 reads SNEGSKA (reference sequence). The CDR3 protein is CSARDRAGNTIYF. CDR3 DNA sequence: TGCAGTGCTAGAGACAGGGCTGGAAACACCATATATTTT.

The chain couples TRBV6-5 to TRBJ2-3, with 9 bases identical to TRBD2. J was trimmed by 1 base and V by 4 bases; bases with no gene match: 6. Germline CDR1 is MNHEY and CDR2 is SVGAGI. The CDR3 contains 16 residues. For the CDR3, the DNA is TGTGCCAGCAGTTGCGAGCGGGGGGCCTGCACAGATACGCAGTATTTT. As protein: CASSCERGACTDTQYF.

This clonotype was counted many times. This chain links TRBV29-1 with TRBJ2-5; 9 positions match TRBD2. Germline V CDR1 and CDR2: SQVTM, ANQGSEA. The CDR3 covers 14 residues. The trim removed 7 bases at V and 4 bases at J, leaving 10 bases unmatched. The CDR3 region is CSASLTSGGETQYF. In DNA form, the CDR3 reads TGCAGCGCTAGCCTGACTAGCGGCGGAGAGACCCAGTACTTC.

This clonotype occurred a few times. The chain carries TRBV5-1 and TRBJ1-6; D remains ambiguous. Trimming shortened V by 4 bases and J by 3 bases, and 11 bases separated the two germline ends. In germline, CDR1 is SGHRS, CDR2 YFSETQ. This CDR3 has 15 residues. In nucleotides, the CDR3 is TGCGCCAGCAGCCATTCTCAGAACTATAATTCACCCCTCCACTTT. It translates to CASSHSQNYNSPLHF.

This clonotype was found a few times. The chain employs TRBV6-4 and TRBJ1-2; D is unresolved. This CDR3 has 17 residues. The V and J ends lost 2 bases and 0 bases respectively, with 16 bases between them. Germline V CDR1 and CDR2: MRHNA, SNTAGT. This chain's CDR3 is CASSDPVPQRANYGYTF. The CDR3 DNA is TGTGCCAGCAGTGACCCCGTACCCCAGAGAGCTAACTATGGCTACACCTTC.

At least ten counts were recorded for this clonotype. The gene calls are TRBV7-2 and TRBJ2-5; perhaps TRBD2 as D (6 bases). Trimming removed 5 bases at V and 7 bases at J, with 17 bases between. CDR3 length equals 14 residues. Germline lookup yields CDR1 SGHTA and CDR2 FQGNSA. CDR3 DNA: TGTGCCAGCAGCCCATCGGGGAGCGGGTGGACCCAGTACTTC. It codes for CASSPSGSGWTQYF.

The sample holds a few counts of this clonotype. This sequence joins TRBV20-1 and TRBJ1-1; D uncertain. Deletions cut 0 bases from V and 1 base from J, with 9 bases between. The germline gives CDR1 DFQATT, CDR2 SNEGSKA (reference sequence). The CDR3 consists of 14 residues. For the CDR3, the DNA is TGCAGTGCTAGAGAGGGGAACAGGAACACTGAAGCTTTCTTT. Translation: CSAREGNRNTEAFF.

The chain is built from TRBV6-6 and TRBJ1-5; 10 bases are a match to TRBD1. V gave up 5 bases and J gave up 6 bases; unmatched junction bases: 4. Germline values: CDR1 MNHNY, CDR2 SVGAGI (reference sequence). The length of the CDR3 is 14 residues. In nucleotides, the CDR3 is TGTGCCAGCAGTGGACAGGGGGTTTCTCAGCCCCAGCATTTT. Translating gives CASSGQGVSQPQHF.

This chain connects TRBV4-3 to TRBJ1-4; D call uncertain. Germline lookup yields CDR1 LGHNA and CDR2 YSLEER. The V gene lost 0 bases and the J gene lost 10 bases, with 12 bases spanning the gap. CDR3 length: 14 amino acids. In DNA, the CDR3 is TGCGCCAGCAGCCAAGATGATACTCTCGGAAAACTGTTTTTT. Translating it yields CASSQDDTLGKLFF.

This chain links TRBV9 with TRBJ2-7, with D possibly being TRBD1 (6 bases). The length of the CDR3 is 14 residues. The ends were cut back, 0 bases at V and 5 bases at J, with 12 bases in the middle. Germline-derived CDR1 and CDR2 are SGDLS and YYNGEE. This CDR3 reads CASSVGGTPDEQYF. CDR3 in DNA: TGTGCCAGCAGCGTAGGAGGGACACCCGACGAGCAGTACTTC. The full variable domain, with the rest looked up from reference TRBV9 and TRBJ2-7, is DSGVTQTPKHLITATGQRVTLRCSPRSGDLSVYWYQQSLDQGLQFLIQYYNGEERAKGNILERFSAQQFPDLHSELNLSSLELGDSALYFCASSVGGTPDEQYFGPGTRLTVT.

This clonotype was detected many times. This chain connects TRBV9 to TRBJ2-1, with a tentative D call TRBD2 (5 bases). The CDR3 has 12 residues. V lost 3 bases and J lost 10, with 11 bases in between. In germline, CDR1 is SGDLS, CDR2 YYNGEE. The CDR3 region has the DNA TGTGCCAGCAGCGAGGGTCTAGCAGAGCAGTTCTTC. Its protein product is CASSEGLAEQFF.